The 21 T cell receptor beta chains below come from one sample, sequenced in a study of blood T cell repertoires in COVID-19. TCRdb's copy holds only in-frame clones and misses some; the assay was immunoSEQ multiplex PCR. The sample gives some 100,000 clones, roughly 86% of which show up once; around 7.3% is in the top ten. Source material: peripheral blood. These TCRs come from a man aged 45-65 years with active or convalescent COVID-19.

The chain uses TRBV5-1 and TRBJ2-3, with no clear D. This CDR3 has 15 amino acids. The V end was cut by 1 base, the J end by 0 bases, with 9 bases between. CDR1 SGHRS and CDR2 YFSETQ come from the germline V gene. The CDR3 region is CASSLLASSTDTQYF. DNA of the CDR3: TGCGCCAGCAGCTTGCTCGCTAGTAGCACAGATACGCAGTATTTT.

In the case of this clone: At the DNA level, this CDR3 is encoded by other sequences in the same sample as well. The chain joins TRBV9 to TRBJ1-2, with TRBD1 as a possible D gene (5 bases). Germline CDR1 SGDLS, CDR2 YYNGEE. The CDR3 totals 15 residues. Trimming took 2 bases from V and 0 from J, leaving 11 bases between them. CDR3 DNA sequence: TGTGCCAGCAGCGTTGGGCAGGGCTCTAACTATGGCTACACCTTC. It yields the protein CASSVGQGSNYGYTF.

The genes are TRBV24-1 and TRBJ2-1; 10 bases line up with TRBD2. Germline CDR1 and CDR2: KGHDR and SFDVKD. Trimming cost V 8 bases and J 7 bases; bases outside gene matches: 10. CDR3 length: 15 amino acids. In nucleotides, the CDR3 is TGTGCCACCACTAGCGGGGGCCCCCGAGGGAATGAGCAGTTCTTC. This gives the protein CATTSGGPRGNEQFF.

The CDR3 sequence: CASSIGGAGNTGELFF. In nucleotides, the CDR3 is TGTGCCAGTAGTATAGGCGGCGCTGGGAACACCGGGGAGCTGTTTTTT. The gene calls are TRBV19 and TRBJ2-2; no clear D. The CDR3 consists of 16 residues. V was cut by 1 base and J by 1 base, with 10 bases left in between. CDR1 is LNHDA, CDR2 SQIVND, per germline (reference sequence).

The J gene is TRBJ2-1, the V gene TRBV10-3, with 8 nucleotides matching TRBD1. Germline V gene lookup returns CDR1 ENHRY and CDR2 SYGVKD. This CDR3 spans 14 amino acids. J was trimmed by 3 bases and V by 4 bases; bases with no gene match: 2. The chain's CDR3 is CAISVGQGYNEQFF. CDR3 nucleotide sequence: TGTGCCATCAGTGTCGGACAGGGCTACAATGAGCAGTTCTTC.

The CDR3 sequence: CASRTGGNNYGYTF. The DNA of the CDR3 is TGTGCCAGCAGAACAGGGGGCAATAACTATGGCTACACCTTC. The chain is built from TRBV6-5 and TRBJ1-2; 9 bases are shared with TRBD1. The CDR3 has 14 amino acids. Germline V gene sequence: CDR1 MNHEY, CDR2 SVGAGI. V was clipped by 6 bases and J by 1 base; unmatched bases: 3.

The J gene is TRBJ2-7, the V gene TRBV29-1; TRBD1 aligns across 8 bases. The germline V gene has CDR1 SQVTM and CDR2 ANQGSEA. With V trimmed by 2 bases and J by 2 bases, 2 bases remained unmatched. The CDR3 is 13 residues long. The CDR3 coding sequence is TGCAGCGTTGAAACAGGGGGAACCTACGAGCAGTACTTC. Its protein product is CSVETGGTYEQYF.

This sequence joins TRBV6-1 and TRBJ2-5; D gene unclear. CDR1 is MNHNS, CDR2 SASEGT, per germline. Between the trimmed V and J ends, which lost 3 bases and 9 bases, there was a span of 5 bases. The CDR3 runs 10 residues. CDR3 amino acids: CASSESAQYF. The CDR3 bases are TGTGCCAGCAGTGAGTCTGCCCAGTACTTC.

The CDR3 DNA follows: TGTGCCAGTAGTGGCAACAGGGCCAGCTCCTACGAGCAGTACGTC. This codes for CASSGNRASSYEQYV. The chain combines TRBV19 with TRBJ2-7, with D perhaps matching TRBD1 (6 bases). Trimming left V 5 bases short and J 0 bases short, with 14 bases between. This CDR3 comprises 15 residues. Germline CDR1 is LNHDA and CDR2 is SQIVND (reference sequence).

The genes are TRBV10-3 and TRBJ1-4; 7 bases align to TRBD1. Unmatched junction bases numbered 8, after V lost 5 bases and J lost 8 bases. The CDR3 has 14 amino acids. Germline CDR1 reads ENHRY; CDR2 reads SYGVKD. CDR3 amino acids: CAISLQGDGEKLFF. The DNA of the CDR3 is TGTGCCATCAGTCTTCAGGGGGATGGCGAAAAACTGTTTTTT.

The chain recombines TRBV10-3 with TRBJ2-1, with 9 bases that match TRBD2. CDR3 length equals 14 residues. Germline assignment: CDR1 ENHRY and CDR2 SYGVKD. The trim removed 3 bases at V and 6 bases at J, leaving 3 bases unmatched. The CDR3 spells CAISDSGGSNEQFF. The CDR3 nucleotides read TGTGCCATCAGTGACAGCGGGGGGTCCAATGAGCAGTTCTTC.

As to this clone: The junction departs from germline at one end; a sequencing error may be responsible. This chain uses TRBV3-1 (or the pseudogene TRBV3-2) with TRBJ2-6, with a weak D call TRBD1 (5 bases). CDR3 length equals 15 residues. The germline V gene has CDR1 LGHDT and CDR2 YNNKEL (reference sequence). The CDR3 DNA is TGTGCCAGCAGCGTCCGTCTAACTGGGGCCAACGTCCCGACTTTC. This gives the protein CASSVRLTGANVPTF.

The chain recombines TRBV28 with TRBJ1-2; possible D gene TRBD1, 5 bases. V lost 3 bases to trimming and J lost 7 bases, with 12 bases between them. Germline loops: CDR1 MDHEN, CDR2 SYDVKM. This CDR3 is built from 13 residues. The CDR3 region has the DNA TGTGCCAGCAGTTTTGCAGGGTCGGGTGGCTACACCTTC. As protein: CASSFAGSGGYTF.

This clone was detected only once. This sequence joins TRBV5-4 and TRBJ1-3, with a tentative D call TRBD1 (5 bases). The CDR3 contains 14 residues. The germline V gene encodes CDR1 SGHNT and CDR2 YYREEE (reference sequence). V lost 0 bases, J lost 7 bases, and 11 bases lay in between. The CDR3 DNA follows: TGTGCCAGCAGCTTGGCGGCAGGGCAGAACACCATATATTTT. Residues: CASSLAAGQNTIYF.

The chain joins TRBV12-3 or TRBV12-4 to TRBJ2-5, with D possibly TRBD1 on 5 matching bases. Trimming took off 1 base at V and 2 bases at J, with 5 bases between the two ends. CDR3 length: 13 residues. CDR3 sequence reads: CASSLGTQETQYF. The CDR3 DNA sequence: TGTGCCAGCAGTTTAGGGACACAAGAGACCCAGTACTTC.

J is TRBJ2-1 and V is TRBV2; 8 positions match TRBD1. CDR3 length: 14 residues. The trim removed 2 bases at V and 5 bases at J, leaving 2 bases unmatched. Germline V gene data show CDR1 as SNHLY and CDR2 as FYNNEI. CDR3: CASSERTGNNEQFF. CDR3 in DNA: TGTGCCAGCAGTGAACGGACAGGGAACAATGAGCAGTTCTTC.

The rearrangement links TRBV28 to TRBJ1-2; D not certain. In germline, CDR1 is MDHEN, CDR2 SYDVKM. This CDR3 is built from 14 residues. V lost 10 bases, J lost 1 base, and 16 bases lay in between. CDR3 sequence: CAIAEHLNNYGYTF. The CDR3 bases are TGTGCCATCGCTGAGCACCTCAATAACTATGGCTACACCTTC.

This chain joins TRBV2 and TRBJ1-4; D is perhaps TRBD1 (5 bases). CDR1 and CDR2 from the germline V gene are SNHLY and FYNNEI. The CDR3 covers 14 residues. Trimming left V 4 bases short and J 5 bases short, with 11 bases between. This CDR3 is CASSAGWGNEKLFF. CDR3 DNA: TGTGCCAGCAGTGCAGGCTGGGGCAATGAAAAACTGTTTTTT.

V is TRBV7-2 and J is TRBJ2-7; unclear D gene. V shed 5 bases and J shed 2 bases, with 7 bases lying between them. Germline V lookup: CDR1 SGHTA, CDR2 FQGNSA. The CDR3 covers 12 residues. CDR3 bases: TGTGCCAGCAGCCAATCAACCTACGAGCAGTACTTC. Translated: CASSQSTYEQYF. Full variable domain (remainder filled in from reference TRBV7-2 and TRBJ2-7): GAGVSQSPSNKVTEKGKDVELRCDPISGHTALYWYRQSLGQGLEFLIYFQGNSAPDKSGLPSDRFSAERTGGSVSTLTIQRTQQEDSAVYLCASSQSTYEQYFGPGTRLTVT.

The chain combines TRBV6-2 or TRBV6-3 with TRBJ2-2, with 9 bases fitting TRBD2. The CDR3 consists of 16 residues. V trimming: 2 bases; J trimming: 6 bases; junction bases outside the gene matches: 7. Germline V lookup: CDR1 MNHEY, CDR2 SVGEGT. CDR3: CASSYRLQRGAGELFF. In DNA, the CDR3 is TGTGCCAGCAGTTACCGCCTCCAGCGGGGGGCCGGGGAGCTGTTTTTT.

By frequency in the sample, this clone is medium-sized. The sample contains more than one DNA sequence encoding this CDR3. CDR3 bases: TGTGCCATCGGGACAGGGGATAGCAATCAGCCCCAGCATTTT. This encodes CAIGTGDSNQPQHF. The genes are TRBV10-3 and TRBJ1-5, with 10 positions matching TRBD1. The germline V gene has CDR1 ENHRY and CDR2 SYGVKD. CDR3 length equals 14 residues. The V segment lost 8 bases and the J segment 0 bases; nucleotides outside the gene matches: 1.